Below are 11 T cell receptor beta chains sequenced from a single sample in a study of vaccination and CD4 T cells after COVID-19. The antigens of these receptors remain unknown. The study sequenced cultured CD4+ T cell DNA using the Oncomine TCR Beta short-read assay. MiXCR was run by TCRdb on the PCR reads, yielding one entry per CDR3 protein. The sample lists 7,500 to 9,000 distinct CDR3 sequences, 20% to 25% seen once, with 20% to 25% in the top ten. Regarding treatment: roughly 11-day PBMC culture with coronavirus spike peptide pools or control peptides (ViraFEST assay). Sequencing used CD4+ T cells from blood, cultured in vitro, obtained after SARS-CoV-2 vaccination. These receptors were collected from a human donor who had recovered from COVID-19.

This clonotype was observed a few times. The chain recombines TRBV6-1 with TRBJ2-7; TRBD1 or TRBD2 may be the D gene (5 bases each). V lost 2 bases, J lost 0 bases, and 17 bases lay in between. Germline V gene lookup returns CDR1 MNHNS and CDR2 SASEGT. This CDR3 is 17 amino acids long. The CDR3 spells CASSEKAGSGLSYEQYF. CDR3 nucleotides: TGTGCCAGCAGTGAAAAGGCAGGGAGCGGACTCTCCTACGAGCAGTACTTC.

This clonotype has just a few counts. Here the CDR3 DNA reads TGTGCCAGCAGTCGGGACAGGGGAATAATCAATGAGCAGTTCTTC. Its protein product is CASSRDRGIINEQFF. The gene calls are TRBV6-1 and TRBJ2-1; 10 bases fit TRBD1. Looked up from germline, CDR1 is MNHNS and CDR2 is SASEGT. V dropped 5 bases and J dropped 6; count of bases not matched to a gene: 7. The CDR3 totals 15 residues.

This clonotype qualifies as medium-sized. J is TRBJ1-6 and V is TRBV15, with a weak D call TRBD1 (6 bases). The CDR3 has 14 residues. The V and J ends lost 1 base and 11 bases respectively, with 12 bases between them. Germline V CDR1 and CDR2: LNHNV, YYDKDF (reference sequence). CDR3 in amino acids: CATSRVQGYAPLHF. CDR3 nucleotides: TGTGCCACCAGCAGAGTACAGGGTTATGCACCCCTCCACTTT.

The chain combines TRBV28 with TRBJ1-1; 7 bases fit TRBD1. With 8 bases clipped from V and 1 base from J, the junction kept 4 bases outside the gene matches. Per germline, CDR1 MDHEN and CDR2 SYDVKM. The CDR3 consists of 13 residues. The DNA for the CDR3 is TGTGCCAGCTATTGGACAGGGAACACTGAAGCTTTCTTT. It encodes CASYWTGNTEAFF.

In its sample, this clonotype ranks as medium-sized. This chain links TRBV20-1 with TRBJ2-5; D possibly matches TRBD1 or TRBD2 (6 bases each). Between the trimmed V and J ends, which lost 6 bases and 4 bases, there was a span of 12 bases. This CDR3 is built from 12 residues. In germline, CDR1 is DFQATT, CDR2 SNEGSKA (reference sequence). Here the CDR3 reads CSAPGGGETQYF. In DNA form, the CDR3 reads TGCAGTGCACCCGGGGGCGGAGAGACCCAGTACTTC.

The sample holds a few counts of this clonotype. V usage is TRBV10-3 and J usage is TRBJ2-3; TRBD2 agrees at 10 bases. This CDR3 is built from 16 residues. Germline assignment: CDR1 ENHRY and CDR2 SYGVKD. Germline trimming cut 4 bases from V and 6 bases from J; bases unmatched to any gene: 10. The CDR3 here is CAISVASGGARDTQYF. CDR3 bases: TGTGCCATCAGTGTTGCCAGCGGGGGGGCCCGTGATACGCAGTATTTT.

This clonotype was observed a few times. This sequence joins TRBV4-3 and TRBJ2-3, with 8 bases matching TRBD1. V shed 1 base and J 5 bases; nucleotides not matched to a gene: 5. The CDR3 loop spans 15 amino acids. Germline V gene data show CDR1 as LGHNA and CDR2 as YSLEER. The chain's CDR3 is CASSQGQQGEDTQYF. DNA for the CDR3: TGCGCCAGCAGCCAAGGTCAACAGGGGGAAGATACGCAGTATTTT.

The chain couples TRBV19 to TRBJ2-7, with 11 positions matching TRBD2. The CDR3 is 16 amino acids. Unmatched junction bases numbered 9, after V lost 6 bases and J lost 2 bases. Germline CDR1 is LNHDA and CDR2 is SQIVND (reference sequence). The chain's CDR3 is CASSATSGGRAYEQYF. CDR3 nucleotides: TGTGCCAGTAGCGCTACTAGCGGGGGTCGCGCCTACGAGCAGTACTTC.

By frequency in the sample, this clonotype is medium-sized. The chain combines TRBV20-1 with TRBJ2-3; 7 positions agree with TRBD1. The CDR3 is 13 residues long. CDR1 is DFQATT and CDR2 is SNEGSKA in the germline V gene (reference sequence). The trim removed 6 bases at V and 1 base at J, leaving 4 bases unmatched. The CDR3 reads CSAKGAGTDTQYF. CDR3 nucleotides: TGCAGTGCCAAGGGGGCTGGCACAGATACGCAGTATTTT.

Sample share makes this clonotype medium-sized. DNA for the CDR3: TGCAGTGCTTACCGGGACGGAAATAACTATGGCTACACCTTC. Encoded protein: CSAYRDGNNYGYTF. The chain employs TRBV20-1 and TRBJ1-2; D is possibly TRBD1 (5 bases). The CDR3 loop spans 14 amino acids. The germline V gene encodes CDR1 DFQATT and CDR2 SNEGSKA (reference sequence). Trimming pared 5 bases from V and 1 base from J, leaving 14 bases between.

The rearrangement links TRBV2 to TRBJ2-7, with TRBD1 identical over 7 bases. The V gene's germline CDR1 is SNHLY and CDR2 FYNNEI. V lost 6 bases and J lost 0; bases outside the gene matches: 8. This CDR3 has 15 residues. CDR3 coding DNA: TGTGCCAGCAGGGAGAGACAGGGCAGCTCCTACGAGCAGTACTTC. Translating gives CASRERQGSSYEQYF.